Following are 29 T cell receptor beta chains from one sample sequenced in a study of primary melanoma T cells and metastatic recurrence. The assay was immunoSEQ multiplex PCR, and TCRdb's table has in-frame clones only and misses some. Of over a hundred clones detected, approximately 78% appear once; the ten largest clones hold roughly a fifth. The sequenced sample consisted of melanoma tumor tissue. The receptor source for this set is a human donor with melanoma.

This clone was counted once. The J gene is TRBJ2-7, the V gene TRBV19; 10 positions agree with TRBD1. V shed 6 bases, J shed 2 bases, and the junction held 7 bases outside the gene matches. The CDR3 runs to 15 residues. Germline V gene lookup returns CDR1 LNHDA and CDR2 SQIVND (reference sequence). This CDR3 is CASRPGQGWPYEQYV. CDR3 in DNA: TGTGCCAGTAGACCGGGACAGGGGTGGCCCTACGAGCAGTACGTC.

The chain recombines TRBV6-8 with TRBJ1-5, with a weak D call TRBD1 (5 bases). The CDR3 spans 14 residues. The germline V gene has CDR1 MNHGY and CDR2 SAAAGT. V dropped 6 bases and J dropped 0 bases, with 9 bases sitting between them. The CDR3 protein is CASRGVGSNQPQHF. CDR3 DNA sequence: TGTGCCAGCAGGGGGGTGGGTAGCAATCAGCCCCAGCATTTT.

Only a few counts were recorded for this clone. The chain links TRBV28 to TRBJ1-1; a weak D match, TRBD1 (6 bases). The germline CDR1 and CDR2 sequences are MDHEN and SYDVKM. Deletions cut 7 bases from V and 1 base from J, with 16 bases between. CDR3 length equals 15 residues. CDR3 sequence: CASKPQGTRNTEAFF. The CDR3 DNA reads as TGTGCCAGCAAACCACAGGGTACCAGGAACACTGAAGCTTTCTTT.

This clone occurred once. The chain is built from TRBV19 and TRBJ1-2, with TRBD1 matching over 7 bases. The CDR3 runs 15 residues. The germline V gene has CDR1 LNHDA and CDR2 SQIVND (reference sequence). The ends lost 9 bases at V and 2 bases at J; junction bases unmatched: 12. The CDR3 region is CASRKGGVLNYGYTF. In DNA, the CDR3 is TGTGCCAGCCGTAAAGGGGGCGTCCTGAACTATGGCTACACCTTC.

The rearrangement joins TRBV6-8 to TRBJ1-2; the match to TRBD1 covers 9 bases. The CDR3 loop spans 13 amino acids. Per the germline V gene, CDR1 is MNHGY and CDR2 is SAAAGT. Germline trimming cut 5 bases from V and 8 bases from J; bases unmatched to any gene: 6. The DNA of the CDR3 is TGTGCCAGCAGTGTAACAGGGGGCCGGGGCTACACCTTC. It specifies CASSVTGGRGYTF.

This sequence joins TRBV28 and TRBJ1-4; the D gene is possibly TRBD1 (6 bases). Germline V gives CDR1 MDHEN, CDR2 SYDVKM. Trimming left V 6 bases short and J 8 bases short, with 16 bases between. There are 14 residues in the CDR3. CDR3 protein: CASRQQGRSEKLFF. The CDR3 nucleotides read TGTGCCAGCAGGCAACAGGGTCGGAGCGAAAAACTGTTTTTT.

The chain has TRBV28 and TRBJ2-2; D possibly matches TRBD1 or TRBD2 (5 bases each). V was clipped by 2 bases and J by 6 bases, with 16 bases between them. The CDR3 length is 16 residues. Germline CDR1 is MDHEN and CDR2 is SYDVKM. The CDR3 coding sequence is TGTGCCAGCAGTTTACGTGGGGTCCTGGGGGCCGGGGAGCTGTTTTTT. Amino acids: CASSLRGVLGAGELFF.

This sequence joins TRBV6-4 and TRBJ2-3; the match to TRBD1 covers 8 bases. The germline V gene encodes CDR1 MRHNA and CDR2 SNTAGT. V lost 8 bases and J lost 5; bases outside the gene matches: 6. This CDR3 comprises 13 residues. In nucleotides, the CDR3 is TGTGCCAGCTCGGGACAGGCGAAAGATACGCAGTATTTT. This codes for CASSGQAKDTQYF.

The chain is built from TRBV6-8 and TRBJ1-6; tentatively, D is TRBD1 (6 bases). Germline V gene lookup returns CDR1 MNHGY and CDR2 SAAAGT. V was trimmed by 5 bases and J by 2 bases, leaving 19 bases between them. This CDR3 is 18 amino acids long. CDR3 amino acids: CASSLFPGQLTYNSPLHF. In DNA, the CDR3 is TGTGCCAGCAGTCTGTTCCCGGGACAACTTACCTATAATTCACCCCTCCACTTT.

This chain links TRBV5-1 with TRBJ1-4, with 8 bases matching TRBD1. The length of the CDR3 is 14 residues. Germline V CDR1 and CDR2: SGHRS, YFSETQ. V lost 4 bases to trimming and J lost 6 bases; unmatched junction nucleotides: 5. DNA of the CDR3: TGCGCCAGCAGCCCGGACAGGGCTGATGAAAAACTGTTTTTT. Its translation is CASSPDRADEKLFF.

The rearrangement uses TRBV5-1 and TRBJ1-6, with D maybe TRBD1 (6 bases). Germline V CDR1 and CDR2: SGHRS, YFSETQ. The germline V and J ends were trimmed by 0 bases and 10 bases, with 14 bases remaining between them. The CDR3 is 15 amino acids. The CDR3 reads CASSLDLGASSPLHF. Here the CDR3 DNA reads TGCGCCAGCAGCTTGGATCTGGGGGCTAGCTCACCCCTCCACTTT.

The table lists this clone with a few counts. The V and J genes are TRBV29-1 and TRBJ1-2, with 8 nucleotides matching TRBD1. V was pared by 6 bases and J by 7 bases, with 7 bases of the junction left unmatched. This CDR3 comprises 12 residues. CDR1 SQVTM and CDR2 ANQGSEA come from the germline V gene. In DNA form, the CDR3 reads TGCAGCGTCGTAAGCGGGACAGGTGGCTACACCTTC. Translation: CSVVSGTGGYTF. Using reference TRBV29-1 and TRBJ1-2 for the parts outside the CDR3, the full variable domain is SAVISQKPSRDICQRGTSLTIQCQVDSQVTMMFWYRQQPGQSLTLIATANQGSEATYESGFVIDKFPISRPNLTFSTLTVSNMSPEDSSIYLCSVVSGTGGYTFGSGTRLTVV.

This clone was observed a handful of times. The CDR3 sequence: CASSSSGLAAQETQYF. Written as DNA, the CDR3 is TGTGCCAGCAGCTCATCCGGACTAGCGGCACAAGAGACCCAGTACTTC. The rearrangement links TRBV11-3 to TRBJ2-5; 10 bases match TRBD2. Germline V lookup: CDR1 SGHNT, CDR2 YENEEA. The CDR3 runs to 16 residues. V was clipped by 4 bases and J by 2 bases; unmatched bases: 7.

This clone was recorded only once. The CDR3, as DNA: TGTGCCAGCAGCTCGGGGGGCCCGGCAGATACGCAGTATTTT. Amino acid sequence: CASSSGGPADTQYF. The chain recombines TRBV11-3 with TRBJ2-3; D perhaps matches TRBD2 (7 bases). This CDR3 is 14 amino acids long. The germline V gene has CDR1 SGHNT and CDR2 YENEEA. The V and J ends lost 4 bases and 4 bases respectively, with 12 bases between them.

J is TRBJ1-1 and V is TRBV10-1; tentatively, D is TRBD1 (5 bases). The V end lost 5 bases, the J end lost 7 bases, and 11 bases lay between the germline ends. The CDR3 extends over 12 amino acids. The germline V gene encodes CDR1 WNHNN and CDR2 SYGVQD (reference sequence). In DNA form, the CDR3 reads TGCGCCAGCAGTAGGGGAAGCAGTGAAGCTTTCTTT. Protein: CASSRGSSEAFF.

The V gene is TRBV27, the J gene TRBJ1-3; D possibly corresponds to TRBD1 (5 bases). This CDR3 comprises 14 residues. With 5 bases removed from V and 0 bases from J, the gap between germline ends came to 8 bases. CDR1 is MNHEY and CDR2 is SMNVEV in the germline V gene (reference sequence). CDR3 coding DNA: TGTGCCAGCAGTCTTCAGGGCTCTGGAAACACCATATATTTT. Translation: CASSLQGSGNTIYF.

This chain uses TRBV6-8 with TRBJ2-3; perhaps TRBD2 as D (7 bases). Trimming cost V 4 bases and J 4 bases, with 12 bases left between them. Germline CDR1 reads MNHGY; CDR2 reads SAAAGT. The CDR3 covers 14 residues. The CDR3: CASSWRGGADTQYF. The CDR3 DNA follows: TGTGCCAGCAGTTGGAGGGGGGGGGCAGATACGCAGTATTTT.

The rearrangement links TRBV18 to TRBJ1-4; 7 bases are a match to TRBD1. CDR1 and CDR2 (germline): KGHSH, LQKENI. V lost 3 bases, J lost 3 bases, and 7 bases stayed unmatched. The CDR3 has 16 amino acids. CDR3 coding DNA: TGTGCCAGCTCACCGGGACAGACTGTGGCTAATGAAAAACTGTTTTTT. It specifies CASSPGQTVANEKLFF.

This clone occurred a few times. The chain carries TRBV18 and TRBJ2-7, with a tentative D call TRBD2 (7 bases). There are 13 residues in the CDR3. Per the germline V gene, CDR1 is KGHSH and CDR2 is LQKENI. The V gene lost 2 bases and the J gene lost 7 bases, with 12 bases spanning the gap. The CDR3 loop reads CASSPAGAGEQYV. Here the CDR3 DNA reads TGTGCCAGCTCACCAGCGGGGGCAGGGGAGCAGTACGTC.

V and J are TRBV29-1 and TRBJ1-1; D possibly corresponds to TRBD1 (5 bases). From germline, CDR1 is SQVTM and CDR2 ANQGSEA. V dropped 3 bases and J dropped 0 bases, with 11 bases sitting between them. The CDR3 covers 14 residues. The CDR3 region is CSVDRGRLNTEAFF. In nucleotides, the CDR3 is TGCAGCGTTGATAGGGGACGTCTGAACACTGAAGCTTTCTTT.

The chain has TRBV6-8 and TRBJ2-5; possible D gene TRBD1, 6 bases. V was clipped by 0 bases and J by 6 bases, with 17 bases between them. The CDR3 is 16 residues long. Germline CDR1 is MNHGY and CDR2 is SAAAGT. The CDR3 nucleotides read TGTGCCAGCAGTTACTCCCCTAGTAGACAGGTTAAGACCCAGTACTTC. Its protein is CASSYSPSRQVKTQYF.

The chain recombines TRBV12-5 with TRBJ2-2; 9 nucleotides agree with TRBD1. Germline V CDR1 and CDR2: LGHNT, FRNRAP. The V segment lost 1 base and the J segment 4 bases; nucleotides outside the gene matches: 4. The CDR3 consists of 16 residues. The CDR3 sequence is CASGLGTGDGTGELFF. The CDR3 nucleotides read TGTGCTAGTGGTTTGGGGACAGGGGACGGCACCGGGGAGCTGTTTTTT.

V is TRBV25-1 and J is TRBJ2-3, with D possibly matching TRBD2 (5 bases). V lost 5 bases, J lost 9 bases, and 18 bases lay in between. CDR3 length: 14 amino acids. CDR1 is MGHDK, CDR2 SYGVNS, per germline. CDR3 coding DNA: TGTGCCAGCAGTTCCCCTGGGGAAGGAGGAACGCAGTATTTT. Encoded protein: CASSSPGEGGTQYF. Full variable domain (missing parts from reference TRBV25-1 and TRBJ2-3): EADIYQTPRYLVIGTGKKITLECSQTMGHDKMYWYQQDPGMELHLIHYSYGVNSTEKGDLSSESTVSRIRTEHFPLTLESARPSHTSQYLCASSSPGEGGTQYFGPGTRLTVL.

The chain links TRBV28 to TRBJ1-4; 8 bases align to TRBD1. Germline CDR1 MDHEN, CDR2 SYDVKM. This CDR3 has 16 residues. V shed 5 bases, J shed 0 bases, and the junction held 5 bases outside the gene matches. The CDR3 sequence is CASSKLQGATNEKLFF. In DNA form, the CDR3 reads TGTGCCAGCAGTAAATTACAGGGGGCAACTAATGAAAAACTGTTTTTT. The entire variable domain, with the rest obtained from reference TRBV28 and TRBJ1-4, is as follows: DVKVTQSSRYLVKRTGEKVFLECVQDMDHENMFWYRQDPGLGLRLIYFSYDVKMKEKGDIPEGYSVSREKKERFSLILESASTNQTSMYLCASSKLQGATNEKLFFGSGTQLSVL.

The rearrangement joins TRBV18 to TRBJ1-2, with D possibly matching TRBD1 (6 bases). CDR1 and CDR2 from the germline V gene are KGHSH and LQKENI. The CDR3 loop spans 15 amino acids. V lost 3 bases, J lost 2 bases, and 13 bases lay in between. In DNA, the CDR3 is TGTGCCAGCTCACCTACGAGGACAGAAAACTATGGCTACACCTTC. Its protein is CASSPTRTENYGYTF. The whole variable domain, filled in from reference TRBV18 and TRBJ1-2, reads NAGVMQNPRHLVRRRGQEARLRCSPMKGHSHVYWYRQLPEEGLKFMVYLQKENIIDESGMPKERFSAEFPKEGPSILRIQQVVRGDSAAYFCASSPTRTENYGYTFGSGTRLTVV.

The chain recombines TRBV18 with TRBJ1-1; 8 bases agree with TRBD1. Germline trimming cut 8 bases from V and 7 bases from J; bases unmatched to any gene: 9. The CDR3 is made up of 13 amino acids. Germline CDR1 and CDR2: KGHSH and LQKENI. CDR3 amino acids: CASQIYRGVEAFF. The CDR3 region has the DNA TGTGCCAGCCAGATCTACAGGGGGGTTGAAGCTTTCTTT.

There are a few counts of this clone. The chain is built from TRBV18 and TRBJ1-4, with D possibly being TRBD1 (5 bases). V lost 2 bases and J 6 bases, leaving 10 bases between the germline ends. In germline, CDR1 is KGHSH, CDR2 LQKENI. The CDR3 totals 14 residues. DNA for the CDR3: TGTGCCAGCTCACCAGGGACGGCTGATGAAAAACTGTTTTTT. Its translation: CASSPGTADEKLFF.

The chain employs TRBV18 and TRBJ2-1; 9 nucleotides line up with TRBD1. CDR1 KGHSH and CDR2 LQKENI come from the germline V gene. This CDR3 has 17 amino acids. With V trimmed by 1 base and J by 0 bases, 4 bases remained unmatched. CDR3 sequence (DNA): TGTGCCAGCTCACCACGACAGGGGGTCAGCTCCTACAATGAGCAGTTCTTC. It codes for CASSPRQGVSSYNEQFF.

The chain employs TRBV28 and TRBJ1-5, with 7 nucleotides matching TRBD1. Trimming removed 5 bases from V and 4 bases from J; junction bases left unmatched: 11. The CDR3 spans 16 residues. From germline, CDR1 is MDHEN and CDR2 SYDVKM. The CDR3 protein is CASSAARDSSNQPQHF. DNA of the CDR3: TGTGCCAGCAGTGCCGCTAGGGACAGCTCGAATCAGCCCCAGCATTTT.